This T cell receptor (beta chain) was observed in a study of T-cell reconstitution after alpha-beta-depleted transplantation in children. Germline V lookup: CDR1 DFQATT, CDR2 SNEGSKA (reference sequence). V trimming: 1 base; J trimming: 2 bases; junction bases outside the gene matches: 0. This CDR3 is 14 amino acids long. This clonotype was picked up a small number of times. Preparation of the TCRbeta library was carried out with unique molecular identifiers. TCRdb independently ran MiXCR on the PCR reads; one entry per CDR3 protein. The sample holds 500,000 to 600,000 distinct CDR3 sequences, roughly 18% seen once.

The sequencing here drew on PBMCs from the stem cell graft donor, taken from the stem cell graft. The V call is TRBV20-1, the J call TRBJ2-7; 12 positions match TRBD1. This TCR was sampled from a human donor who donated a stem cell graft to a child with acute lymphoblastic leukemia. CDR3 residues: CSARGDRGPYEQYF. The CDR3 DNA sequence: TGCAGTGCTAGAGGGGACAGGGGGCCCTACGAGCAGTACTTC.